The subject of this entry is one T cell receptor beta chain. This clone turned up a few times. Which antigen it targets is not known. The sample holds no much larger clone one base away, and base qualities are not on file. The data belong to a study of blood T cell repertoires in COVID-19 (dated by TCRdb to 2018 to 2020). A note on the overall study: Samples covering the acute and convalescent phases of COVID-19 were provided by collaborators in the United States, Italy and Spain. Deeply sampled blood TCRbeta repertoires from subjects exposed to, actively infected with, or recovered from COVID-19 were included in the dataset. The sample metadata nearly always contained a de-identified subject ID, COVID-19 status, age in years and sex. Samples came from the ongoing ImmuneRACE study (first 160 participants) plus 1,254 subjects from 6 global collaborators. The prospective study material was composed of cDNA or gDNA derived from T cells, B-cell-depleted T cells, or PBMCs. The repertoires were made available in a free public database intended to serve as a resource for research on the immune response to SARS-CoV-2. Where HLA class I and class II types were available, the types were taken from metadata supplied by the sample provider, not from assay-based typing.

TCRbeta CDR3 regions were amplified from genomic DNA by means of the immunoSEQ Assay, a bias-controlled multiplex PCR. As for the original processing: The number of nucleated cells in each sample was estimated by amplification of reference gene primers within the assay. To quantify the absolute abundance of each unique TCRbeta CDR3 rearrangement, sequence reads were collapsed and filtered. For each sample, productive Simpson clonality was calculated as the square root of Simpson's diversity index over productive rearrangements. What TCRdb holds here is the immuneACCESS table cut down to in-frame rearrangements. Part of the clones is not present; checked against another copy, under half of the missing clones reflect an unresolved V gene, and the others are unexplained. V and J calls and clone size are those listed in that table; D and trimming were worked out from the DNA. The table for this sample lists 150,000 to 190,000 clones; about 81% of them were counted only once. The ten largest make up around 7.9% of the sample.

The CDR3 holds 15 amino acids from the cysteine to the phenylalanine. The CDR3 DNA has 45 bases and is translated from base 1. Trimming removed 4 bases from V and 2 bases from J; the gene matches leave 2 bases unexplained. CDR1 SNHLY and CDR2 FYNNEI are derived from the germline V gene. Enrolling through a virtual design, the prospective study's participants ranged in age from roughly 18 to 100 years and lived across approximately 25 United States geographic areas. Cohort assignment in the prospective study relied on participant-reported clinical history from a screening survey and a study questionnaire. Recovered participants in ImmuneRACE Cohort 3 were defined as having two consecutive negative NP/OP PCR tests, clearance from a healthcare professional, or resolution of symptoms. Mobile phlebotomists in the prospective study collected whole blood, serum and a nasopharyngeal or oropharyngeal swab from every participant. Prospective study participants could optionally give additional blood draws and questionnaires over an approximately two-month period. Prospective study blood samples were shipped either frozen or at room temperature before DNA extraction.

General study outcomes and caveats: Clinical and demographic metadata were provided uncurated, with the amount varying by source and participant.

The TCR sequence derives from a man aged 50-60 years who had recovered from COVID-19. The sample consisted of PBMCs or T cells enriched from blood (not recorded which). The rearranged segments are TRBV2 and TRBJ2-1, and TRBD1 aligns with 10 junction nucleotides. The CDR3 in this case is CASSGDRGTYNEQFF. The nucleotide sequence is given as TGTGCCAGCAGTGGGGACAGGGGAACCTACAATGAGCAGTTCTTC.